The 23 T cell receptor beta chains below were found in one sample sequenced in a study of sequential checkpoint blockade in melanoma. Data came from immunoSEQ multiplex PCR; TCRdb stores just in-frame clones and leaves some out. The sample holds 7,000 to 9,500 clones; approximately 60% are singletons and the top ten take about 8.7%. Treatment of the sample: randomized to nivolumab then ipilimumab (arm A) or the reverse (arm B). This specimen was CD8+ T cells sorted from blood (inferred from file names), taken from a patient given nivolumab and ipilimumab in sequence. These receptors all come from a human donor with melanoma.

The CDR3: CASSSGQGSNQPQHF. The CDR3 DNA is TGTGCCAGCAGTTCGGGACAGGGGAGCAATCAGCCCCAGCATTTT. The rearrangement uses TRBV5-5 and TRBJ1-5; 10 bases are a match to TRBD1. The germline CDR1 and CDR2 sequences are SGHKS and YYEKEE (reference sequence). V shed 5 bases, J shed 1 base, and the junction held 3 bases outside the gene matches. CDR3 size: 15 residues.

CDR3 sequence (DNA): TGTGCCAGCAGCTTAAAGGGGATGGGCTACAATGAGCAGTTCTTC. This codes for CASSLKGMGYNEQFF. This chain uses TRBV7-3 with TRBJ2-1; D is possibly TRBD1 (5 bases). V shed 1 base and J shed 3 bases, with 10 bases lying between them. The CDR3 is made up of 15 amino acids. CDR1 and CDR2 (germline): SGHTA, FQGTGA.

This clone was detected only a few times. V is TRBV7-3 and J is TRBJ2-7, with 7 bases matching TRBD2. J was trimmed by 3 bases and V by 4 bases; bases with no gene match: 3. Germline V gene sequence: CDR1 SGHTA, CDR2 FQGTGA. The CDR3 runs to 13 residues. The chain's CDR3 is CASSSSSGYEQYF. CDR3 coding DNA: TGTGCCAGCAGCTCCTCTAGCGGCTACGAGCAGTACTTC.

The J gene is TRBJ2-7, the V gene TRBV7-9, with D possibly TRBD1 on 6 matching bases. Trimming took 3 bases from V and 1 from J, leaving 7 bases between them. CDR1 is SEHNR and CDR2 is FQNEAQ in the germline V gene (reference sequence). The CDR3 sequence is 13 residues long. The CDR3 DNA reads TGTGCCAGCAGCTTCGGACAGTCCTACGAGCAGTACTTC. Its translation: CASSFGQSYEQYF.

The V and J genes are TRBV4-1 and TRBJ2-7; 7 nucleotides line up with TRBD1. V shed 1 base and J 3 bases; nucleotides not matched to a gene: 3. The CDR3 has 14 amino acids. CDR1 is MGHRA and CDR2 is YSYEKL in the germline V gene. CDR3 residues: CASSQGGGRYEQYF. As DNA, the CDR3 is TGCGCCAGCAGCCAAGGAGGGGGCCGCTACGAGCAGTACTTC.

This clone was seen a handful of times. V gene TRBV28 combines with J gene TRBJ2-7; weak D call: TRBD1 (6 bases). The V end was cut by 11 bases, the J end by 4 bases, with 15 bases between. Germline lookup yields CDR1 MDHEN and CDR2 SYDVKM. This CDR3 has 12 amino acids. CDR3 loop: CAPLSGVYEQYF. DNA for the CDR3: TGTGCCCCGTTGTCAGGGGTATACGAGCAGTACTTC.

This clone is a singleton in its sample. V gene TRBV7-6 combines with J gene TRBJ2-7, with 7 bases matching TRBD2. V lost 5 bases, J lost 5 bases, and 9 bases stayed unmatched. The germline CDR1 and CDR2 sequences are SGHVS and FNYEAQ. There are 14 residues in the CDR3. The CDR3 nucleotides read TGTGCCAGCAGCGGAATGGGAGGGCTTGACGAGCAGTACTTC. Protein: CASSGMGGLDEQYF.

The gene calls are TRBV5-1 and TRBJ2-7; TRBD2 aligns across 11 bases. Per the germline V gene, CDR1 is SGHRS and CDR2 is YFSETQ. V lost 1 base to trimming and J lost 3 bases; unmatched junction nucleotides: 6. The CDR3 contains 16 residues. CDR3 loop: CASSLYGTSGLYEQYF. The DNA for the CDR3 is TGCGCCAGCAGCTTGTACGGGACTAGCGGCCTCTACGAGCAGTACTTC.

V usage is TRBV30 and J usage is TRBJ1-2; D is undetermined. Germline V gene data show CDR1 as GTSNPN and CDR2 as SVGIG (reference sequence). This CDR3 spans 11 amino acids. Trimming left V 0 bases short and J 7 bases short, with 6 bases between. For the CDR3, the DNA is TGTGCCTGGAGTGTACATCGTGGCTACACCTTC. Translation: CAWSVHRGYTF.

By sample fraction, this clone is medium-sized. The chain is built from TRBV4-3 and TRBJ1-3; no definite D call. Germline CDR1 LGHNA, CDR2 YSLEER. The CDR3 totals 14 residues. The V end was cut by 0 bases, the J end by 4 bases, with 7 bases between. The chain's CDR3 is CASSQDSFGNTIYF. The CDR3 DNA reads TGCGCCAGCAGCCAAGACAGTTTCGGAAACACCATATATTTT.

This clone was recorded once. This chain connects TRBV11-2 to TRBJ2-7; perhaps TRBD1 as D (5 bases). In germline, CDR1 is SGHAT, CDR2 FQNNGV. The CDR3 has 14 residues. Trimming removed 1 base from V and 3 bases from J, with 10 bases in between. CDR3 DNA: TGTGCCAGCAGCTTAGGGGCAGGACACTACGAGCAGTACTTC. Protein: CASSLGAGHYEQYF. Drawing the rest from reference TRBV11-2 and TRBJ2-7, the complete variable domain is EAGVAQSPRYKIIEKRQSVAFWCNPISGHATLYWYQQILGQGPKLLIQFQNNGVVDDSQLPKDRFSAERLKGVDSTLKIQPAKLEDSAVYLCASSLGAGHYEQYFGPGTRLTVT.

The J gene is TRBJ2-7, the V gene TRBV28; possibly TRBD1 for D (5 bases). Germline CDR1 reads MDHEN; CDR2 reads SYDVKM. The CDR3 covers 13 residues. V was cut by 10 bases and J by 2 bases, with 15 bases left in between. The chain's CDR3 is CANKTGDTYEQYF. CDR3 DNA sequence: TGTGCCAACAAAACAGGCGATACCTACGAGCAGTACTTC.

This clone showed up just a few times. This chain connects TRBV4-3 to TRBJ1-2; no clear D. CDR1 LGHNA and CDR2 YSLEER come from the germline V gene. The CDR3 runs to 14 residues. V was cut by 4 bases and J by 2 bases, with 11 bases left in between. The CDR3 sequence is CASSPQTENYGYTF. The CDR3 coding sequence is TGCGCCAGCAGCCCCCAGACGGAGAACTATGGCTACACCTTC.

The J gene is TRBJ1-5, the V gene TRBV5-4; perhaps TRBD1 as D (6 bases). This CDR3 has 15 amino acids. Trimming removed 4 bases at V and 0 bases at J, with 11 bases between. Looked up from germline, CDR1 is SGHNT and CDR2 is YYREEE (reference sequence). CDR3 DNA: TGTGCCAGCAGCCAACAGGGTCATAGCAATCAGCCCCAGCATTTT. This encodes CASSQQGHSNQPQHF.

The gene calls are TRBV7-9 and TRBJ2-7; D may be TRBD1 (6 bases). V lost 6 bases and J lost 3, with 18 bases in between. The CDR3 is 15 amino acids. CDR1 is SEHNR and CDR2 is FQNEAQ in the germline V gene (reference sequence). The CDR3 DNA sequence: TGTGCCAGCAGTCCTACAGGGAGTTTGGGCTACGAGCAGTACTTC. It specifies CASSPTGSLGYEQYF. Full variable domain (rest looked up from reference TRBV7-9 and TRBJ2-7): DTGVSQNPRHKITKRGQNVTFRCDPISEHNRLYWYRQTLGQGPEFLTYFQNEAQLEKSRLLSDRFSAERPKGSFSTLEIQRTEQGDSAMYLCASSPTGSLGYEQYFGPGTRLTVT.

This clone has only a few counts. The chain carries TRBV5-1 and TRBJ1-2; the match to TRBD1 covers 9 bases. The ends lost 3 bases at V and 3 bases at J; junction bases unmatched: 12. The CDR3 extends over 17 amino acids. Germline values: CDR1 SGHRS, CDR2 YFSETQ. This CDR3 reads CASSYNRGRISDYGYTF. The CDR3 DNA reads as TGCGCCAGCAGCTACAACAGGGGGCGCATATCAGACTATGGCTACACCTTC.

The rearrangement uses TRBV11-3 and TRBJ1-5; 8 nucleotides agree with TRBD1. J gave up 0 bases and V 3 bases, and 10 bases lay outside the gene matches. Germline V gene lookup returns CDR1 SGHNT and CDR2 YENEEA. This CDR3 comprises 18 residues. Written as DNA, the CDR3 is TGTGCCAGCAGCTTCATTGGACAGGGCCTCTATAGCAATCAGCCCCAGCATTTT. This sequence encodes CASSFIGQGLYSNQPQHF.

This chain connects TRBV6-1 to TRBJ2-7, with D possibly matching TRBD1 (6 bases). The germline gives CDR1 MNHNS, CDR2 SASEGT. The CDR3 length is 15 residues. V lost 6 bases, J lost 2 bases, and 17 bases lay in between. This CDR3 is CASSQTGTNAYEQYF. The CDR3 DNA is TGTGCCAGCAGCCAAACCGGGACAAATGCCTACGAGCAGTACTTC.

The CDR3 here is CASSLSSGSLYEQYF. CDR3 in DNA: TGCGCCAGCAGCCTAAGCAGCGGGAGCCTCTACGAGCAGTACTTC. This chain connects TRBV4-3 to TRBJ2-7; 8 nucleotides match TRBD2. This CDR3 contains 15 residues. Germline loops: CDR1 LGHNA, CDR2 YSLEER. V shed 4 bases, J shed 3 bases, and the junction held 8 bases outside the gene matches.

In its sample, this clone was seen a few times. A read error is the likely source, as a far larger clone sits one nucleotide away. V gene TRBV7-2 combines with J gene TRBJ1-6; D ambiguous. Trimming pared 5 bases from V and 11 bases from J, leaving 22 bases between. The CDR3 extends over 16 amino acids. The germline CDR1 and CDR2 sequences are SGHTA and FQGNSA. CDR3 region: CASSLTHRDPPTPLHF. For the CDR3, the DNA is TGTGCCAGCAGCCTTACCCACCGGGATCCACCGACACCCCTCCACTTT.

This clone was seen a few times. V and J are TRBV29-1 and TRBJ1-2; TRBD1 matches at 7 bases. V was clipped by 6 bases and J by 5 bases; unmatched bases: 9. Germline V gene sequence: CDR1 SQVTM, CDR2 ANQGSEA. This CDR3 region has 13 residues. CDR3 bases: TGCAGCGTCAACAGGGGTGTTAGGTATGGCTACACCTTC. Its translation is CSVNRGVRYGYTF.

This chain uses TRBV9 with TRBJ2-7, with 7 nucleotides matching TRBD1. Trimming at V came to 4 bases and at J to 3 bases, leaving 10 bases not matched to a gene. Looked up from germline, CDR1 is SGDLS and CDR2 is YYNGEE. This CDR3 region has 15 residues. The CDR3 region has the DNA TGTGCCAGCAGCCCCGGCTCAGGGGGTGGCTACGAGCAGTACTTC. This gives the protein CASSPGSGGGYEQYF.

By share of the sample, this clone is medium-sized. The CDR3 here is CASRATGTEVGYTF. The CDR3 DNA reads TGTGCCAGCAGAGCCACCGGGACAGAGGTCGGCTACACCTTC. V and J are TRBV27 and TRBJ1-2, with 7 bases that match TRBD1. Germline V lookup: CDR1 MNHEY, CDR2 SMNVEV (reference sequence). The CDR3 sequence is 14 residues long. V gave up 6 bases and J gave up 8 bases; unmatched junction bases: 12.